What follows are 32 T cell receptor beta chains derived from one specimen sequenced in a study of blood T cells in healthy people across ages. A second PCR of roughly 7 to 11 cycles used a sample-barcoded 5' primer and a J-beta primer mix. TCRdb re-derived calls from the 5' RACE reads in MiXCR, one entry per CDR3 protein. The sample has about 830,000 distinct CDR3 sequences; 58% are singletons. Sequenced sample: blood. These receptors were obtained from a young man in good health.

The rearrangement joins TRBV6-4 to TRBJ2-7; 7 bases line up with TRBD2. CDR3 length equals 14 residues. Germline V lookup: CDR1 MRHNA, CDR2 SNTAGT. With 10 bases clipped from V and 3 bases from J, the junction kept 12 bases outside the gene matches. CDR3 bases: TGTGCCATACCCGGGGGGTCCCCTCGCTACGAGCAGTACTTC. It specifies CAIPGGSPRYEQYF.

The chain couples TRBV28 to TRBJ2-4, with D perhaps TRBD1 or TRBD2 (6 bases each). CDR3 length: 17 residues. From germline, CDR1 is MDHEN and CDR2 SYDVKM. With 5 bases removed from V and 0 bases from J, the gap between germline ends came to 17 bases. CDR3 sequence (DNA): TGTGCCAGCAGTCCGGGGGCAGTCAGACTAGCCAAAAACATTCAGTACTTC. It translates to CASSPGAVRLAKNIQYF.

This clonotype has a handful of counts. The chain employs TRBV20-1 and TRBJ2-1, with 7 bases that match TRBD1. V dropped 6 bases and J dropped 4; count of bases not matched to a gene: 9. The CDR3 is made up of 14 amino acids. Germline assignment: CDR1 DFQATT and CDR2 SNEGSKA (reference sequence). CDR3 loop: CSAPGDSKYNEQFF. The DNA for the CDR3 is TGCAGTGCCCCCGGGGACAGCAAATACAATGAGCAGTTCTTC.

There are a few counts of this clonotype. The junction differs from germline at one of its ends, possibly a read error. The rearrangement links TRBV5-1 to TRBJ2-5; D is perhaps TRBD2 (6 bases). The CDR3 covers 14 residues. CDR1 is SGHRS and CDR2 is YFSETQ in the germline V gene. The CDR3 nucleotides are TGTGCTAGCAGCCTCGGAGCGGGCGGGGAGACCCAGTACTTC. This codes for CASSLGAGGETQYF. The full variable domain, with the rest looked up from reference TRBV5-1 and TRBJ2-5, is KAGVTQTPRYLIKTRGQQVTLSCSPISGHRSVSWYQQTPGQGLQFLFEYFSETQRNKGNFPGRFSGRQFSNSRSEMNVSTLELGDSALYLCASSLGAGGETQYFGPGTRLLVL.

This clonotype came up a few times. The J gene is TRBJ2-5, the V gene TRBV29-1, with D perhaps assigned TRBD1 or TRBD2 (5 bases each). The DNA end lines up better with TRBJ2-7; the J call may be wrong. CDR3 size: 12 residues. Germline V gene data show CDR1 as SQVTM and CDR2 as ANQGSEA. CDR3: CSVDIMGTEQYF. The CDR3 DNA reads TGCAGCGTTGATATCATGGGGACCGAGCAGTACTTC.

The genes are TRBV10-3 and TRBJ1-5; 9 nucleotides align to TRBD1. The CDR3 has 17 amino acids. The junction had 9 bases not matched to a gene; V was cut back by 6 bases and J by 0 bases. CDR1 is ENHRY, CDR2 SYGVKD, per germline. The chain's CDR3 is CAISRDRASSSNQPQHF. In DNA, the CDR3 is TGTGCCATCAGCCGGGACAGGGCTTCCTCTAGCAATCAGCCCCAGCATTTT.

This chain links TRBV10-3 with TRBJ2-7, with 8 bases matching TRBD2. This CDR3 has 13 residues. Germline CDR1 is ENHRY and CDR2 is SYGVKD. Trimming removed 9 bases from V and 4 bases from J; junction bases left unmatched: 8. This CDR3 reads CAMSGSAGYEQYF. DNA for the CDR3: TGTGCCATGAGCGGGAGTGCTGGTTACGAGCAGTACTTC.

The V call is TRBV12-5, the J call TRBJ2-3; 10 bases are a match to TRBD1. Germline V gene data show CDR1 as LGHNT and CDR2 as FRNRAP. The CDR3 is 16 amino acids. V was pared by 6 bases and J by 2 bases, with 8 bases of the junction left unmatched. Here the CDR3 DNA reads TGTGCTAGTGGCTCTGGACAGGGGGTATTCACAGATACGCAGTATTTT. This translates into CASGSGQGVFTDTQYF.

The chain combines TRBV6-5 with TRBJ2-1; D possibly corresponds to TRBD2 (5 bases). The CDR3 spans 17 residues. V lost 0 bases to trimming and J lost 4 bases, with 16 bases between them. In germline, CDR1 is MNHEY, CDR2 SVGAGI. The CDR3 region has the DNA TGTGCCAGCAGTTACTCTGGAGGAAACATGAATTACAATGAGCAGTTCTTC. Translating gives CASSYSGGNMNYNEQFF.

V gene TRBV29-1 combines with J gene TRBJ1-1; no clear D. Trimming removed 7 bases from V and 3 bases from J, with 15 bases in between. The germline CDR1 and CDR2 sequences are SQVTM and ANQGSEA. The CDR3 has 13 amino acids. CDR3 sequence: CSARQAGDTEAFF. CDR3 bases: TGCAGCGCCCGGCAGGCCGGGGACACTGAAGCTTTCTTT.

V and J are TRBV7-2 and TRBJ2-4; 10 bases match TRBD2. V shed 5 bases and J 7 bases; nucleotides not matched to a gene: 8. Germline CDR1 reads SGHTA; CDR2 reads FQGNSA. The CDR3 loop spans 15 amino acids. CDR3 coding DNA: TGTGCCAGCAGCCTAATAGCGGGGGGCAGGAACATTCAGTACTTC. Translating gives CASSLIAGGRNIQYF.

This clonotype was detected only a few times. V and J are TRBV7-9 and TRBJ2-7; D might be TRBD1 (5 bases). V was pared by 2 bases and J by 6 bases, with 11 bases between. Germline loops: CDR1 SEHNR, CDR2 FQNEAQ (reference sequence). The CDR3 is 13 amino acids. CDR3 loop: CASSLHRQSEQYF. The CDR3 DNA is TGTGCCAGCAGCTTACATCGACAGTCCGAGCAGTACTTC. The full variable domain, its missing parts supplied by reference TRBV7-9 and TRBJ2-7, is DTGVSQNPRHKITKRGQNVTFRCDPISEHNRLYWYRQTLGQGPEFLTYFQNEAQLEKSRLLSDRFSAERPKGSFSTLEIQRTEQGDSAMYLCASSLHRQSEQYFGPGTRLTVT.

The gene calls are TRBV12-5 and TRBJ2-7, with 7 nucleotides matching TRBD2. V dropped 2 bases and J dropped 10; count of bases not matched to a gene: 11. Germline V lookup: CDR1 LGHNT, CDR2 FRNRAP. This CDR3 has 14 residues. CDR3 residues: CASGLFGGGRPQYF. The CDR3 coding sequence is TGTGCTAGTGGTTTGTTTGGGGGGGGGAGACCCCAGTACTTC.

V usage is TRBV28 and J usage is TRBJ2-7, with 13 positions matching TRBD2. Germline V gene sequence: CDR1 MDHEN, CDR2 SYDVKM. The CDR3 is made up of 16 amino acids. The junction had 10 bases not matched to a gene; V was cut back by 6 bases and J by 5 bases. In DNA form, the CDR3 reads TGTGCCAGCAGCCGCATTACTAGCGGGAGGGCCCACGAGCAGTACTTC. Protein: CASSRITSGRAHEQYF. The full variable domain, rest sourced from reference TRBV28 and TRBJ2-7, is DVKVTQSSRYLVKRTGEKVFLECVQDMDHENMFWYRQDPGLGLRLIYFSYDVKMKEKGDIPEGYSVSREKKERFSLILESASTNQTSMYLCASSRITSGRAHEQYFGPGTRLTVT.

The chain couples TRBV20-1 to TRBJ1-1; D is ambiguous. Deletions cut 6 bases from V and 3 bases from J, with 11 bases between. Germline assignment: CDR1 DFQATT and CDR2 SNEGSKA (reference sequence). The CDR3 has 12 amino acids. For the CDR3, the DNA is TGCAGTGCCCCGGCGGGGTACACTGAAGCTTTCTTT. Translation: CSAPAGYTEAFF.

The chain combines TRBV7-9 with TRBJ1-6; a possible D gene is TRBD1 (5 bases). The germline V and J ends were trimmed by 6 bases and 7 bases, with 10 bases remaining between them. The CDR3 has 13 amino acids. CDR1 is SEHNR and CDR2 is FQNEAQ in the germline V gene (reference sequence). CDR3 in amino acids: CASRTGLNSPLHF. The CDR3 DNA reads as TGTGCCAGCAGAACAGGCCTGAATTCACCCCTCCACTTT.

The chain is built from TRBV2 and TRBJ1-2; D may be TRBD1 (5 bases). The V end was cut by 2 bases, the J end by 8 bases, with 12 bases between. The CDR3 runs to 13 residues. Germline CDR1 and CDR2: SNHLY and FYNNEI. This CDR3 reads CASSELWGGGYTF. For the CDR3, the DNA is TGTGCCAGCAGTGAACTCTGGGGCGGCGGCTACACCTTC.

This clonotype is a singleton in its sample. A read error may be the cause here, since a much bigger clone is one base away. The gene calls are TRBV20-1 and TRBJ2-1, with TRBD2 as a possible D gene (6 bases). Germline CDR1 reads DFQATT; CDR2 reads SNEGSKA (reference sequence). The V end lost 5 bases, the J end lost 3 bases, and 20 bases lay between the germline ends. The CDR3 sequence is 16 residues long. The CDR3 nucleotides are TGCAGTGCTGGTGGAAGGGTGGGAGGACTCTACAATGAGCAGTTCTTC. Its translation is CSAGGRVGGLYNEQFF.

CDR3 coding DNA: TGTGCCAGCGGGACTAGCGGGGGGGTGCAGACAGAACAAGAGACCCAGTACTTC. Translating gives CASGTSGGVQTEQETQYF. This sequence joins TRBV2 and TRBJ2-5, with 16 bases lining up with TRBD2. CDR3 length equals 18 residues. The ends lost 8 bases at V and 2 bases at J; junction bases unmatched: 11. The germline gives CDR1 SNHLY, CDR2 FYNNEI.

This clonotype has just one count. The rearrangement links TRBV5-1 to TRBJ1-5, with a weak D call TRBD1 (6 bases). This CDR3 region has 15 residues. Trimming took 1 base from V and 4 from J, leaving 12 bases between them. Germline values: CDR1 SGHRS, CDR2 YFSETQ. CDR3 sequence: CASSLWGQPNQPQHF. The CDR3 bases are TGCGCCAGCAGCTTGTGGGGGCAGCCGAATCAGCCCCAGCATTTT.

The chain joins TRBV7-9 to TRBJ1-5, with TRBD1 identical over 9 bases. With 5 bases clipped from V and 2 bases from J, the junction kept 10 bases outside the gene matches. CDR3 size: 17 residues. In germline, CDR1 is SEHNR, CDR2 FQNEAQ (reference sequence). The CDR3 reads CASSTDRGGLGNQPQHF. CDR3 in DNA: TGTGCCAGCAGCACGGACAGGGGCGGTCTCGGCAATCAGCCCCAGCATTTT.

J is TRBJ2-1 and V is TRBV11-2, with TRBD2 matching over 11 bases. The CDR3 is 16 residues long. Germline V gene sequence: CDR1 SGHAT, CDR2 FQNNGV. The ends lost 6 bases at V and 9 bases at J; junction bases unmatched: 13. This CDR3 reads CASSLLPGLAVGEQFF. The CDR3 coding sequence is TGTGCCAGCAGTCTCCTCCCGGGACTAGCGGTGGGTGAGCAGTTCTTC.

The rearrangement uses TRBV5-8 and TRBJ1-5; D is ambiguous. Trimming cost V 2 bases and J 1 base, with 10 bases left between them. Germline V gene data show CDR1 as SGHTS and CDR2 as YDEGEE. This CDR3 has 15 residues. The CDR3, as DNA: TGTGCCAGCAGCTTTGTCGGAGGGAGCAATCAGCCCCAGCATTTT. Its protein product is CASSFVGGSNQPQHF.

The J gene is TRBJ1-6, the V gene TRBV10-3; D unclear. This CDR3 comprises 14 residues. Germline assignment: CDR1 ENHRY and CDR2 SYGVKD. Trimming left V 2 bases short and J 10 bases short, with 12 bases between. The CDR3 DNA reads as TGTGCCATCAGTGAGGACCTCGAGATCTCACCCCTCCACTTT. It yields the protein CAISEDLEISPLHF.

The V call is TRBV5-1, the J call TRBJ1-2, with 7 bases fitting TRBD1. This CDR3 spans 16 amino acids. CDR1 SGHRS and CDR2 YFSETQ come from the germline V gene. Trimming removed 0 bases from V and 2 bases from J; junction bases left unmatched: 7. The CDR3 spells CASSLEPGRGNYGYTF. The CDR3 region has the DNA TGCGCCAGCAGCTTGGAGCCCGGCAGGGGGAACTATGGCTACACCTTC.

This clonotype came up once. The chain joins TRBV7-6 to TRBJ2-3; D may match TRBD1 or TRBD2 (5 bases each). Germline CDR1 reads SGHVS; CDR2 reads FNYEAQ. The CDR3 runs to 13 residues. Deletions cut 8 bases from V and 6 bases from J, with 15 bases between. CDR3 in DNA: TGTGCCAGCGGCCGCAGAGGGGCCGATACGCAGTATTTT. It encodes CASGRRGADTQYF.

V usage is TRBV4-3 and J usage is TRBJ1-4, with D unclear. Germline V gene lookup returns CDR1 LGHNA and CDR2 YSLEER. The CDR3 is 16 amino acids. V gave up 4 bases and J gave up 6 bases, with 18 bases separating them. In DNA, the CDR3 is TGCGCCAGCAGCCCGGCCCCCGGGTCGGGCCATGAAAAACTGTTTTTT. Protein product: CASSPAPGSGHEKLFF.

The CDR3 coding sequence is TGTGCCAGCAGCATGAGGACCACTCCAATGGGGTTGACCCGGGAGCTGTTTTTT. Its translation: CASSMRTTPMGLTRELFF. The J gene is TRBJ2-2, the V gene TRBV7-8; no definite D call. Germline V gene data show CDR1 as SGHVS and CDR2 as FQNEAQ. Trimming left V 5 bases short and J 9 bases short, with 28 bases between. This CDR3 has 18 amino acids.

V and J are TRBV6-6 and TRBJ2-1; D is possibly TRBD1 or TRBD2 (5 bases each). V was trimmed by 4 bases and J by 11 bases, leaving 12 bases between them. This CDR3 region has 12 residues. Germline V lookup: CDR1 MNHNY, CDR2 SVGAGI (reference sequence). The CDR3 sequence is CASSWDASQQFF. The CDR3 region has the DNA TGTGCCAGCAGTTGGGACGCGTCGCAGCAGTTCTTC.

This clonotype has just a few counts. The J gene is TRBJ2-7, the V gene TRBV20-1, with D perhaps matching TRBD2 (5 bases). Trimming stripped 6 bases from V and 5 bases from J, with 17 bases between. Germline V gene sequence: CDR1 DFQATT, CDR2 SNEGSKA (reference sequence). The CDR3 has 13 amino acids. CDR3: CSATGLPGDEQYF. CDR3 bases: TGCAGTGCCACCGGACTGCCCGGGGACGAGCAGTACTTC.

V usage is TRBV20-1 and J usage is TRBJ1-5; D is undetermined. The CDR3 sequence is 17 residues long. Germline CDR1 and CDR2: DFQATT and SNEGSKA (reference sequence). Trimming cost V 7 bases and J 1 base, with 23 bases left between them. CDR3 coding DNA: TGCAGTGTTAGGCTGGGGTTGGGGTCTAACAGCAATCAGCCCCAGCATTTT. The encoded protein is CSVRLGLGSNSNQPQHF.

This clonotype was seen only a few times. This CDR3 is CSAREGVETQYF. In DNA form, the CDR3 reads TGCAGTGCTAGAGAGGGGGTAGAGACCCAGTACTTC. The rearrangement uses TRBV20-1 and TRBJ2-5; the D call may be TRBD1 or TRBD2 (5 bases each). V shed 0 bases and J shed 4 bases, with 6 bases lying between them. The CDR3 length is 12 residues. The germline V gene encodes CDR1 DFQATT and CDR2 SNEGSKA (reference sequence).